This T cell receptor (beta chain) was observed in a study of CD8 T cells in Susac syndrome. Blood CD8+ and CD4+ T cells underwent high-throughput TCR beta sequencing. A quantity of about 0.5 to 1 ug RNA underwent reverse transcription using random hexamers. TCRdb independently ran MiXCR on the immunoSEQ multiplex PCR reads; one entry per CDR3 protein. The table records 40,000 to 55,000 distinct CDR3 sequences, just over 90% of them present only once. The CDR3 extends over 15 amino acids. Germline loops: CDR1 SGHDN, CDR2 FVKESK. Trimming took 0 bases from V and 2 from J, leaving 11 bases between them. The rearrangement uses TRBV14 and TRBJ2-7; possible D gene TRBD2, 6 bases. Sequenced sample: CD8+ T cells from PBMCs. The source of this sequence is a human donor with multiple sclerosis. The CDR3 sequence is CASSQEVQRAYEQYF. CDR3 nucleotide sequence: TGTGCCAGCAGCCAAGAGGTGCAGCGGGCCTACGAGCAGTACTTC.